The present entry profiles one T cell receptor (beta chain) with its context. A read error may produce the germline difference seen at one junction end. Three rounds of nested PCR, following a modified ARM-PCR protocol, produced the TCRbeta library. MiXCR, applied by TCRdb to the multiplex PCR reads, yields one record per CDR3 protein. The sample shows 65,000 to 90,000 distinct CDR3 sequences, around 75% of them seen only once. Per the germline V gene, CDR1 is DFQATT and CDR2 is SNEGSKA (reference sequence). The CDR3 contains 12 residues. The template was RNA from unsorted bulk tissue. The data belong to a study of tumor and adjacent non-tumor tissue in lung cancer.

Sequences were obtained from lung tumor tissue. The chain couples TRBV20-1 to TRBJ2-5, with D possibly being TRBD2 (5 bases). The receptor was derived from a woman aged 45-65 years with non-small cell lung cancer. CDR3 nucleotides: TGCAATGCTAGCTGGCTAAAAGAGACCCAGAACTTC. Encoded protein: CNASWLKETQNF.